This T cell receptor beta chain was recorded in a study of OX40 agonist ivuxolimab in advanced cancers. Study information: An agonistic human IgG2 monoclonal antibody against OX40 (CD134) was given. Overall study results and limits: Normalized expansion of T-cell clones was also low for some nonresponders. By week 6 at 0.1 to 3.0 mg/kg, blood CD4+ and CD8+ T cells had expanded clonally. Compared with others, partial responders at 0.1-3.0 mg/kg displayed clonal expansion among the lowest.

Sequenced by immunoSEQ multiplex PCR; TCRdb stores in-frame clones only, minus some. The table has around 99,000 clones, 91% seen once. On this clone itself: Its antigen is as yet unknown.

From germline, CDR1 is SGHRS and CDR2 YFSETQ. The CDR3 has 14 amino acids. V lost 4 bases, J lost 2 bases, and 12 bases lay in between. This clonotype originated in an adult with an advanced solid tumor such as melanoma, head and neck, liver or kidney cancer. Sequencing was performed on CD4+ or CD8+ T cells sorted from blood, taken in a trial of the OX40 agonist ivuxolimab. The J gene is TRBJ2-5, the V gene TRBV5-1; possibly TRBD2 for D (6 bases). CDR3 bases: TGCGCCAGCAGCCTACGGGACTCGCAAGAGACCCAGTACTTC. Its translation: CASSLRDSQETQYF.